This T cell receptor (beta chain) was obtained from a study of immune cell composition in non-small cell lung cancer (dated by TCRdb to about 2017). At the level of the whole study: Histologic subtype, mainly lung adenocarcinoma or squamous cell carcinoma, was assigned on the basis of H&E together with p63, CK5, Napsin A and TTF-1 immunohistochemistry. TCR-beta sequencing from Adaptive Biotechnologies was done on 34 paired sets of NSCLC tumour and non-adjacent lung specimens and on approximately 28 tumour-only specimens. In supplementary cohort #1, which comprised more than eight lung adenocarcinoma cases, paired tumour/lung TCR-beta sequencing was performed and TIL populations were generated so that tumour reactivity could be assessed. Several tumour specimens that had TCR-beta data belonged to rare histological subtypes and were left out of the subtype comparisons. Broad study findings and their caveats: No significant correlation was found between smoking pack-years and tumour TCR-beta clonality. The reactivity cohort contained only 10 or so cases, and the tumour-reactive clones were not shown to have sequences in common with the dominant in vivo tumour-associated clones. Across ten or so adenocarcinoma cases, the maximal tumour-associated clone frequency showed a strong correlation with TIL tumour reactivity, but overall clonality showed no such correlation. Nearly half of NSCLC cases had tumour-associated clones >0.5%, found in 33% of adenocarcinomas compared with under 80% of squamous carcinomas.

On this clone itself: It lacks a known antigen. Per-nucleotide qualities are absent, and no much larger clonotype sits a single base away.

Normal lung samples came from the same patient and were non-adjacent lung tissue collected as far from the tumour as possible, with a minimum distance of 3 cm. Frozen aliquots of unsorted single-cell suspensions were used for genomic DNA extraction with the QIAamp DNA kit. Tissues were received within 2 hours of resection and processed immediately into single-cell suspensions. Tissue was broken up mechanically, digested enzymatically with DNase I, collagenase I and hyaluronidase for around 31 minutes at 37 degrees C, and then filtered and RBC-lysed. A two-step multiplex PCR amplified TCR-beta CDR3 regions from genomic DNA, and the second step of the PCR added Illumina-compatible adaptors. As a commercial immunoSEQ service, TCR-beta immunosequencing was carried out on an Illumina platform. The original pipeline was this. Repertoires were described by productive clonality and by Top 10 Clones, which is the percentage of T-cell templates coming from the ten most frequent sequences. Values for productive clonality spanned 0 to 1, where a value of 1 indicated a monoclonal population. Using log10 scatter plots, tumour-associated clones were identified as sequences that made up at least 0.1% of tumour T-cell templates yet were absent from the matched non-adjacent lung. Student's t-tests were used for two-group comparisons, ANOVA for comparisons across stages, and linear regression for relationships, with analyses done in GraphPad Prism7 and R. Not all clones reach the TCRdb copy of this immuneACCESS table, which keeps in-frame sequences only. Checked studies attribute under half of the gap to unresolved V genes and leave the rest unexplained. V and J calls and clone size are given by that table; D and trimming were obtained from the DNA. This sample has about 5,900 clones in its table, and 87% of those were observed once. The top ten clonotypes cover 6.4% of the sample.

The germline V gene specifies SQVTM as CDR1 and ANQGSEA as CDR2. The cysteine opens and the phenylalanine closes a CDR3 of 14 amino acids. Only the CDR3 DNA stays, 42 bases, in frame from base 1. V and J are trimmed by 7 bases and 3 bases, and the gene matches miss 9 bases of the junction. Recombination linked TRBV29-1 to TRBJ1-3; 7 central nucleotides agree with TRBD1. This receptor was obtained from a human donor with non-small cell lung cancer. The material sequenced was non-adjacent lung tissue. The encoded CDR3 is CSASIGGFGNTIYF. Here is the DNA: TGCAGCGCCTCAATAGGGGGCTTTGGAAACACCATATATTTT.